This T cell receptor (beta chain) was identified in a study of blood T cell repertoires in COVID-19. Study information: Specimens from acute and convalescent COVID-19 originated in the United States, Italy and Spain. PBMCs, B-cell-depleted T cells, or T cells were the source of the cDNA or gDNA that made up the material.

CDR3 length: 13 amino acids. V was cut by 6 bases and J by 9 bases, with 15 bases left in between. In the study's own analysis: How many nucleated cells were present was estimated from reference gene primer amplification. TCRdb's table, derived via immunoSEQ multiplex PCR, lists solely in-frame clones and lacks some. Clone size and the V and J calls come from that table; the DNA yielded D and trimming. Of approximately 110,000 clones in the sample, 85% were seen once. Only one count was recorded for this clone. Sequenced sample: peripheral blood. The sequence was collected from a man aged 35 to 55 with acute or convalescent COVID-19. The chain carries TRBV12-3 or TRBV12-4 and TRBJ2-1; perhaps TRBD1 as D (6 bases). The CDR3 reads CASSYTQGSEQFF. CDR3 nucleotides: TGTGCCAGCAGCTACACACAGGGTAGTGAGCAGTTCTTC.